The T cell receptor (beta chain) described here comes from a study of blood T cell repertoires in COVID-19. Study-wide background: PBMCs, B-cell-depleted T cells, or T cells were the source of the cDNA or gDNA that made up the material.

As processed by the authors: How many nucleated cells were present was estimated from reference gene primer amplification. The assay was immunoSEQ multiplex PCR, and TCRdb's table has in-frame clones only and misses some. D and trimming come from the DNA, and the V and J calls and clone size come from that table. The sample holds around 200,000 clones; around 84% are singletons and the top ten take 18%. The sequenced sample was PBMCs or T cells enriched from blood (not recorded which). The sequence derives from a man between 35 and 55 years old who had recovered from COVID-19.

The CDR3 region has the DNA TGTGCCAGCAGCTCGGGACTAGGGCAGGGTGATCAGTACTTC. The encoded protein is CASSSGLGQGDQYF. This chain links TRBV3-1 (or the pseudogene TRBV3-2) with TRBJ2-4; 8 bases are a match to TRBD2. After removal of 5 bases from V and 12 bases from J, the junction contained 12 bases not matched to a gene. This CDR3 comprises 14 residues. The V gene's germline CDR1 is LGHDT and CDR2 YNNKEL (reference sequence).